A single sample is the source of the 8 T cell receptor beta chains below, sequenced in a study of cytomegalovirus exposure and HLA in healthy donors. The primer mix had 60 Vbeta and 13 Jbeta primers. Some clones are missing from TCRdb's copy, which holds only in-frame ones; the method was immunoSEQ multiplex PCR. The table has roughly 190,000 clones, around four fifths seen once. The sample taken for sequencing was PBMCs. The receptor source for this set is a female donor in good health and CMV-seronegative.

This clone was counted a few times. The gene calls are TRBV10-3 and TRBJ2-5; 9 bases fit TRBD1. The J call may be in error: the DNA end matches TRBJ2-7 better. CDR1 ENHRY and CDR2 SYGVKD come from the germline V gene. The CDR3 covers 13 residues. DNA of the CDR3: TGTGCCATCAGTGTGGACAGGGGCTACGAGCAGTACTTC. Amino acid sequence: CAISVDRGYEQYF.

This clone was counted only a few times. The chain links TRBV29-1 to TRBJ2-7, with D tentatively TRBD1 (5 bases). Germline lookup yields CDR1 SQVTM and CDR2 ANQGSEA. This CDR3 contains 13 residues. The germline V and J ends were trimmed by 0 bases and 3 bases, with 9 bases remaining between them. The CDR3 bases are TGCAGCGTTGAAGATGGCAGGGTCTACGAGCAGTACTTC. Protein sequence: CSVEDGRVYEQYF.

The chain recombines TRBV28 with TRBJ2-3, with D uncertain. V was cut by 5 bases and J by 0 bases, with 18 bases left in between. Germline V gene lookup returns CDR1 MDHEN and CDR2 SYDVKM. This CDR3 has 17 amino acids. CDR3 bases: TGTGCCAGCAGTCCCCTTGAGAACTGGGCTAGCACAGATACGCAGTATTTT. Amino acids: CASSPLENWASTDTQYF.

This clone was found once. The gene calls are TRBV28 and TRBJ2-5; D remains unclear. Germline values: CDR1 MDHEN, CDR2 SYDVKM. This CDR3 comprises 14 residues. V dropped 5 bases and J dropped 2 bases, with 12 bases sitting between them. DNA for the CDR3: TGTGCCAGCAGTACGAGGCGTGGGCAAGAGACCCAGTACTTC. Translating it yields CASSTRRGQETQYF.

The chain recombines TRBV30 with TRBJ1-2, with D maybe TRBD1 (6 bases). Germline V lookup: CDR1 GTSNPN, CDR2 SVGIG (reference sequence). The CDR3 extends over 13 amino acids. The V end was cut by 3 bases, the J end by 4 bases, with 12 bases between. CDR3 in DNA: TGTGCCTGGAGGCCGGGACAATTCTATGGCTACACCTTC. Amino acids: CAWRPGQFYGYTF.

The chain recombines TRBV5-4 with TRBJ1-3; no definite D call. This CDR3 is 15 amino acids long. In germline, CDR1 is SGHNT, CDR2 YYREEE (reference sequence). Trimming cost V 0 bases and J 0 bases, with 7 bases left between them. The CDR3 DNA follows: TGTGCCAGCAGCTTGGTTGGCCCCTCTGGAAACACCATATATTTT. Translation gives CASSLVGPSGNTIYF. The variable domain in full, completed from reference TRBV5-4 and TRBJ1-3, reads ETGVTQSPTHLIKTRGQQVTLRCSSQSGHNTVSWYQQALGQGPQFIFQYYREEENGRGNFPPRFSGLQFPNYSSELNVNALELDDSALYLCASSLVGPSGNTIYFGEGSWLTVV.

This chain links TRBV30 with TRBJ2-7; the D is unclear. The CDR3 runs 16 residues. Germline-derived CDR1 and CDR2 are GTSNPN and SVGIG (reference sequence). Trimming removed 0 bases from V and 0 bases from J, with 15 bases in between. This chain's CDR3 is CAWSVFQAHTSYEQYF. The CDR3 bases are TGTGCCTGGAGTGTTTTCCAGGCCCATACCTCCTACGAGCAGTACTTC.

The rearrangement links TRBV28 to TRBJ1-1; D is unclear. V was cut by 5 bases and J by 2 bases, with 15 bases left in between. There are 15 residues in the CDR3. Per the germline V gene, CDR1 is MDHEN and CDR2 is SYDVKM. For the CDR3, the DNA is TGTGCCAGCAGTGCCCCCAGGTTGTATAACACTGAAGCTTTCTTT. It specifies CASSAPRLYNTEAFF.